A selection of T cell receptor beta chains follows, all from one sample in a study of cytomegalovirus exposure and HLA in healthy donors. TCRdb's copy holds only in-frame clones and misses some; the assay was immunoSEQ multiplex PCR. The repertoire holds about 130,000 clones, with around 76% as singletons. The sequenced material came from PBMCs. The receptors shown here come from a male donor in good health and CMV-seronegative. Both conserved end residues are part of each CDR3. The D gene is left open where the match is weak. Some rows have no size entry. The others give once, few or many, or a class for an expanded clone.

v_call,j_call,d_call,clone_size,cdr3_aa,cdr3_nt
TRBV9,TRBJ2-1,TRBD2,NA,CASSPHGRDRNEQFF,TGTGCCAGCAGCCCGCATGGGAGGGACCGTAATGAGCAGTTCTTC
TRBV6-1,TRBJ1-2,NA,NA,CASSDLPGTINYGYTF,TGTGCCAGCAGTGATCTGCCAGGGACTATTAACTATGGCTACACCTTC
TRBV2,TRBJ2-2,TRBD1,NA,CASSGTGAMGTGELFF,TGTGCCAGCAGTGGGACAGGAGCCATGGGCACCGGGGAGCTGTTTTTT
TRBV6-5,TRBJ2-7,TRBD1,NA,CASSETGAAYEQYF,TGTGCCAGCAGCGAGACAGGGGCGGCCTACGAGCAGTACTTC
TRBV4-3,TRBJ2-1,TRBD2,NA,CASSRNLLAGYNEQFF,TGCGCCAGCAGCCGCAACCTACTAGCGGGGTACAATGAGCAGTTCTTC
TRBV27,TRBJ1-2,TRBD1,NA,CASSRTGLANYGYTF,TGTGCCAGCAGCCGGACAGGGTTAGCCAACTATGGCTACACCTTC
TRBV5-1,TRBJ1-4,TRBD1,once,CASSSSGTGEEKLFF,TGCGCCAGCAGCTCCTCCGGGACAGGGGAAGAAAAACTGTTTTTT
TRBV7-2,TRBJ2-7,NA,NA,CASSLGRSSYEQYF,TGTGCCAGCAGCTTAGGGCGGAGCTCCTACGAGCAGTACTTC
TRBV27,TRBJ2-5,TRBD1,few,CASSPRTGGIQTQYF,TGTGCCAGCAGCCCCCGCACAGGGGGCATTCAGACCCAGTACTTC
TRBV10-3,TRBJ2-7,NA,NA,CAIRRDGSYEQYF,TGTGCCATCAGGCGGGACGGCTCCTACGAGCAGTACTTC
TRBV11-2,TRBJ2-1,NA,NA,CASSFGTRQGEQFF,TGTGCCAGCAGCTTCGGGACTAGACAGGGTGAGCAGTTCTTC
TRBV9,TRBJ1-1,TRBD1,NA,CASSVEGTGSGSAFF,TGTGCCAGCAGCGTAGAAGGGACAGGGTCGGGGTCGGCTTTCTTT
TRBV19,TRBJ2-5,TRBD2,NA,CASSGTKGRKETQYF,TGTGCCAGTAGTGGGACTAAGGGGCGGAAAGAGACCCAGTACTTC
TRBV28,TRBJ1-2,NA,NA,CASSLNYGYTF,TGTGCCAGCAGTCTGAACTATGGCTACACCTTC
TRBV28,TRBJ2-7,TRBD1,NA,CASRDRPTSYEQYF,TGTGCCAGCCGGGACAGGCCAACCTCCTACGAGCAGTACTTC
TRBV7-6,TRBJ2-1,TRBD2,few,CASSLVSSGSLDNEQFF,TGTGCCAGCAGCTTAGTCTCTAGCGGGAGTCTCGACAATGAGCAGTTCTTC
TRBV6-5,TRBJ2-7,TRBD1,NA,CASSYSTGQGREQYF,TGTGCCAGCAGTTACTCAACCGGACAGGGACGTGAGCAGTACTTC
TRBV5-1,TRBJ2-7,NA,NA,CASSLRQPFEQYF,TGCGCCAGCAGCTTGCGACAGCCTTTTGAGCAGTACTTC
TRBV9,TRBJ2-1,TRBD1,NA,CASSVAGGPYNEQFF,TGTGCCAGCAGCGTAGCAGGGGGACCCTACAATGAGCAGTTCTTC
TRBV28,TRBJ2-7,NA,NA,CASSFVSYEQYF,TGTGCCAGCAGTTTTGTGAGCTACGAGCAGTACTTC
TRBV28,TRBJ1-1,NA,few,CASSLALQGGAEAFF,TGTGCCAGCAGCCTCGCCCTACAGGGAGGGGCTGAAGCTTTCTTT
TRBV7-8,TRBJ1-5,TRBD1,NA,CASSLDRTGVGQPQHF,TGTGCCAGCAGCTTAGATCGGACAGGGGTAGGTCAGCCCCAGCATTTT
TRBV7-8,TRBJ1-6,TRBD1,NA,CASSSRRRDRGNSPLHF,TGTGCCAGCAGTTCCCGACGCCGGGACAGGGGTAATTCACCCCTCCACTTT
TRBV19,TRBJ2-5,TRBD2,NA,CASTERLAGGGTQYF,TGTGCCAGTACCGAGAGACTAGCGGGAGGGGGGACCCAGTACTTC
TRBV5-1,TRBJ1-1,NA,NA,CASSFKGQEAFF,TGCGCCAGCAGCTTCAAGGGGCAAGAAGCTTTCTTT
TRBV19,TRBJ2-7,NA,NA,CASSEALVGEQYF,TGTGCCAGTAGTGAGGCACTGGTCGGCGAGCAGTACTTC
TRBV7-2,TRBJ1-6,TRBD1,NA,CASSPGQWRGSPLHF,TGTGCCAGCAGCCCGGGACAGTGGCGCGGTTCACCCCTCCACTTT
TRBV15,TRBJ2-3,TRBD2,NA,CATSRIITTSGLSNTQYF,TGTGCCACCAGCAGAATCATCACGACTAGCGGGTTAAGTAATACGCAGTATTTT
TRBV4-1,TRBJ2-3,NA,NA,CASSHLGGNTQYF,TGCGCCAGCAGCCACCTGGGGGGAAATACGCAGTATTTT
TRBV6-5,TRBJ2-2,NA,NA,CASSYGLFTGELFF,TGTGCCAGCAGCTACGGGCTGTTCACCGGGGAGCTGTTTTTT
TRBV11-1,TRBJ2-7,NA,NA,CASSTSGIREQYF,TGTGCCAGCAGCACCTCCGGGATAAGAGAGCAGTACTTC
TRBV4-1,TRBJ1-4,NA,NA,CASSQDHTVKGEKLFF,TGCGCCAGCAGCCAAGATCATACTGTCAAGGGGGAAAAACTGTTTTTT
TRBV28,TRBJ1-1,NA,NA,CASSRDTEAFF,TGTGCCAGCAGCAGGGACACTGAAGCTTTCTTT
TRBV28,TRBJ2-7,NA,NA,CASSFSQRNSYEQYF,TGTGCCAGCAGTTTTTCCCAGCGGAACTCCTACGAGCAGTACTTC
TRBV5-1,TRBJ2-7,TRBD1,few,CASSLAQGQPNSYEQYF,TGCGCCAGCAGCTTGGCCCAGGGACAGCCCAACTCCTACGAGCAGTACTTC
TRBV9,TRBJ1-5,NA,NA,CASSVGQGNQPQHF,TGTGCCAGCAGCGTGGGCCAGGGGAATCAGCCCCAGCATTTT
TRBV18,TRBJ2-5,TRBD2,NA,CASSPRRTSGANQETQYF,TGTGCCAGCTCACCACGACGAACTAGCGGGGCGAACCAAGAGACCCAGTACTTC
TRBV4-3,TRBJ2-7,TRBD2,NA,CASSQDWGGAQLYEQYF,TGCGCCAGCAGCCAAGATTGGGGGGGAGCTCAGCTCTACGAGCAGTACTTC
TRBV19,TRBJ2-7,TRBD2,NA,CASSGSGTSGSYEQYF,TGTGCCAGTAGTGGATCAGGGACTAGCGGCTCCTACGAGCAGTACTTC
TRBV5-6,TRBJ2-2,NA,NA,CASSFSGITKANTGELFF,TGTGCCAGCAGCTTTTCCGGGATCACTAAAGCGAACACCGGGGAGCTGTTTTTT
TRBV9,TRBJ2-4,TRBD1,once,CASSDPKTGRDIQYF,TGTGCCAGCAGCGACCCGAAGACAGGGAGAGACATTCAGTACTTC
TRBV6-6,TRBJ2-7,NA,NA,CASVGTPSYEQYF,TGTGCCAGTGTAGGGACTCCCTCCTACGAGCAGTACTTC
TRBV7-9,TRBJ2-7,NA,NA,CASSLTLPGLPYEQYF,TGTGCCAGCAGCTTAACTTTACCGGGACTTCCCTACGAGCAGTACTTC
TRBV7-2,TRBJ2-3,TRBD1,NA,CASSPDRGWADTQYF,TGTGCCAGCAGCCCGGACAGGGGATGGGCAGATACGCAGTATTTT
TRBV19,TRBJ1-2,NA,NA,CASKAGGYGYTF,TGTGCCAGTAAGGCAGGTGGCTATGGCTACACCTTC
TRBV19,TRBJ2-2,TRBD2,NA,CASMVSGRIITGELFF,TGTGCCAGTATGGTTAGCGGGAGGATCATCACCGGGGAGCTGTTTTTT
TRBV11-2,TRBJ2-3,NA,NA,CASSLGPISSDTQYF,TGTGCCAGCAGCTTGGGGCCCATAAGCTCAGATACGCAGTATTTT
TRBV6-6,TRBJ2-7,TRBD1,once,CASNRGLTGTSYEQYF,TGTGCCAGCAACAGAGGGTTGACAGGGACGTCCTACGAGCAGTACTTC
TRBV10-2,TRBJ1-2,NA,NA,CASASGLDGYTF,TGCGCCAGCGCGTCTGGTCTTGATGGCTACACCTTC
TRBV15,TRBJ2-3,TRBD2,NA,CATSSGQGGSDTQYF,TGTGCCACCAGCAGCGGGCAGGGAGGGTCAGATACGCAGTATTTT